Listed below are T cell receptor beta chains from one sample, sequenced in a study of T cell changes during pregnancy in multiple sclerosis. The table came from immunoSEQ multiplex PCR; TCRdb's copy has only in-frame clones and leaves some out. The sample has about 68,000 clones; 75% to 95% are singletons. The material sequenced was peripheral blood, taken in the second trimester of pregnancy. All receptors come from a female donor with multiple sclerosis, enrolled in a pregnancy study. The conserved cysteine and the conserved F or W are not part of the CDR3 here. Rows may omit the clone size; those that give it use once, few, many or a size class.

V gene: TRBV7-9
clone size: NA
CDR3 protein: ASSPLFGYT

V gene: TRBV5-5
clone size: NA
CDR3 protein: ASSLYSGSHSPLH

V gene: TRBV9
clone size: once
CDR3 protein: ASSGVGNTIY

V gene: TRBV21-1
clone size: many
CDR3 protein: ASSKGDRQGSHRSSYNSPLH

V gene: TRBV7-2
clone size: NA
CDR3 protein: ASSPGLGRGRQETQY

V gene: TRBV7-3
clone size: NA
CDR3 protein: ASSFRVGSTDTQY

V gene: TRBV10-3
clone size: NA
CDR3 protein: AISEITDYGYT

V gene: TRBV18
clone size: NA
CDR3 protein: ASSPVQGAPGANVLT

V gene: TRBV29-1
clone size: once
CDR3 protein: SVEAGFGYT

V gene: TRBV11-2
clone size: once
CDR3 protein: ASSLYTGTSVGNEQF

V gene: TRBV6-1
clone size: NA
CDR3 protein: ASSGQGPNQPQH

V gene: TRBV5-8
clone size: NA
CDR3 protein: ASSLARTTQETQY

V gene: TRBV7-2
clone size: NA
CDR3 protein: ASRREKKNTEAF

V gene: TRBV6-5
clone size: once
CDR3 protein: ASSYGGGLTDTQY

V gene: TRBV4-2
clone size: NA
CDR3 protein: ASSLQRAQETQY

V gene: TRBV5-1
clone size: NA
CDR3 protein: ASSPGNVPNAKNIQY

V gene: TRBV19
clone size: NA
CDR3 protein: AIEDSVYGYT

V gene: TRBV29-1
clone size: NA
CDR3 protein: SARQGDFYGYT

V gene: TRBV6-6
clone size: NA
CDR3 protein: ASSFDAGLNEKLF